The clone carrying this T cell receptor (beta chain) was detected only a few times. Its antigen is currently unknown. Individual cDNA molecules carried attached unique molecular identifiers. MiXCR, run by TCRdb on the 5' RACE reads, gives a single entry per CDR3 protein. The profile shows approximately 81,000 distinct CDR3 sequences, under 15% of them singletons. The CDR3 is made up of 15 amino acids. V dropped 5 bases and J dropped 4; count of bases not matched to a gene: 8. This specimen comes from a study of early T cells in non-severe SARS-CoV-2 infection. Background on the study: Alpha and beta chains were unpaired, from unsorted whole-blood bulk RNA.

Study conclusions and caveats: Private and CD4 specificities were missed by VDJdb matching, skewed to anti-spike CD8.

Sequencing used whole blood. The chain links TRBV12-3 or TRBV12-4 to TRBJ2-1; 7 bases line up with TRBD2. The receptor comes from an adult who was a healthcare worker with PCR-confirmed SARS-CoV-2 infection or an uninfected control (not recorded which). DNA for the CDR3: TGTGCCAGCAGTCCCCGCAGCGGGACGTACAATGAGCAGTTCTTC. Its translation: CASSPRSGTYNEQFF.